The clone carrying this T cell receptor beta chain was recorded at least ten times. Its antigen remains unknown. The sample comes from a study of Graves' ophthalmopathy and Graves' hyperthyroidism. Study at large: Hyperthyroidism was classified as stable if no ophthalmopathy occurred within 18 months of follow-up. The study's findings and limits: With around 69% sensitivity and approximately 73% specificity, the model predicted ophthalmopathy progression.

The germline gives CDR1 SGHVS, CDR2 FQNEAQ. Trimming removed 4 bases from V and 1 base from J, with 7 bases in between. The CDR3 length is 13 residues. RNA transcripts provided the template for amplifying TCR beta CDR3 regions. First-round RT-PCR employed HTBI primers, with a second-round multiplex PCR after it. One entry per CDR3 protein results from TCRdb running MiXCR on the multiplex PCR reads. The table shows more than 1,000,000 distinct CDR3 sequences, with less than 45% occurring only once. The genes are TRBV7-8 and TRBJ1-1; D unresolved. This receptor was taken from an adult man with Graves' hyperthyroidism. Specimen: peripheral blood or thyroid tissue (not recorded which). Here the CDR3 reads CASSSQSNTEAFF. CDR3 nucleotide sequence: TGTGCCAGCAGCTCCCAGTCGAACACTGAAGCTTTCTTT.